Below, one TCR beta chain is given with its context. Its antigen is not yet known. The sample holds no much larger clone one base away, and base qualities are not on file. At the junction V is shortened by 3 bases and J by 7 bases; bases outside the gene matches: 9. Inclusive of the bounding cysteine and phenylalanine, the CDR3 is 15 residues long. The only DNA kept is the CDR3, 45 bases in frame from the first base. Looking up the germline V gene yields CDR1 KGHSH and CDR2 LQKENI. The trial excluded patients who had a history of autoimmune disease or were on systemic immunosuppression. Peripheral blood for TCR sequencing was collected from all dose cohorts at baseline, on cycle 4 day 1, and on cycle 7 day 1. Samples were obtained from an open-label, multicenter, first-in-human phase I dose-escalation trial of ivuxolimab. Adults with locally advanced or metastatic melanoma, renal cell carcinoma, hepatocellular carcinoma or head and neck squamous cell carcinoma were enrolled in the trial. Before TCR sequencing, CD4+ T cells and CD8+ T cells were sorted from peripheral blood as separate populations.

This record comes from a study of OX40 agonist ivuxolimab in advanced cancers. Context from the whole study: Ivuxolimab was an agonistic, fully human IgG2 monoclonal antibody directed against OX40 (CD134), a costimulatory receptor. The monotherapy dose-escalation portion (N of about 57 patients) of the phase I ivuxolimab trial is reported in the paper. Patients were allowed to have had prior anti-PD-1, anti-PD-L1 or anti-CTLA-4 therapy, and about 40% of the dose-escalation patients had been treated with checkpoint inhibitors. Peripheral TCRbeta sequencing was intended to test whether TCR sequence diversity was altered and clonal T-cell expansion was caused by ivuxolimab. Intravenous ivuxolimab was administered to patients every 2 weeks at six dose levels: 0.01, 0.1, 0.3, 1.5, 3 and 10 mg/kg. Among the 52 dose-escalation patients, about 19 had hepatocellular carcinoma, roughly 15 melanoma, 9 renal cell carcinoma and 9 head and neck cancer. Partial responses occurred in three dose-escalation patients, of whom one had hepatocellular carcinoma and two had cutaneous melanoma. The dose-escalation cohort was 82.7% male with a mean age of roughly 62 years, ranging from roughly 23 to 90. What the research found in general, with its limitations: After ivuxolimab, expanded clones were on average more numerous among CD8+ T cells than among CD4+ T cells. Which antigens the clonally expanded peripheral T cells were specific for was not determined. Low levels of normalized T-cell clonal expansion were also shown by some nonresponding patients. At doses from 0.1 to 3.0 mg/kg, clonal expansion was seen in both CD4+ and CD8+ blood T cells between baseline and week 6. In partial responders in the 0.1-3.0 mg/kg groups, normalized peripheral clonal expansion was found to be among the lowest, especially among CD8+ T cells.

To sequence the TCRbeta CDR3 region, genomic DNA was isolated from the sorted cells. TCRbeta CDR3 regions were sequenced using the immunoSEQ Assay. The immuneACCESS repertoire file appears here via TCRdb, limited to in-frame rearrangements. These files lack a portion of the clones; in checked studies, under half of the deficit traces to unresolved V genes, and the cause of the others is not known. The sample table contains some 77,000 clones; only one count was recorded for 75% to 90% of them. Around 2% of the sample belongs to the ten largest clones. Sample: CD4+ or CD8+ T cells sorted from blood, taken in a trial of the OX40 agonist ivuxolimab. The rearranged chain carries TRBV18 and TRBJ2-7, and 10 junction bases match TRBD2. The receptor was isolated from an adult with an advanced solid tumor such as melanoma, head and neck, liver or kidney cancer. The base sequence is TGTGCCAGCTCACCCACATTAGCGGGGGGAGGAGAGCAGTACTTC. Translation gives CASSPTLAGGGEQYF.